This TCR beta chain was identified in a study of T cells in Graves' hyperthyroidism and ophthalmopathy (dated by TCRdb to the late 2010s). For the wider study: Peripheral blood samples were taken at the time of initial diagnosis, prior to any treatment. Prospective prediction of ophthalmopathy was tested in an independent validation cohort of fewer than 20 hyperthyroidism patients and 17 patients who later progressed to ophthalmopathy. To identify distinguishing TCR V-J signatures, a discovery cohort of about 100 patients was used, comprising roughly 45 with Graves' ophthalmopathy and around 60 with stable Graves' hyperthyroidism. The approximately 98 discovery patients were randomly divided into training and test sets at a 7:3 ratio. Thyroid tissue and blood T-cell repertoires from six Graves' hyperthyroidism patients were also compared in the study. Once sampling was done, hyperthyroidism patients were given methimazole at a starting dose of 30 mg daily, whereas ophthalmopathy patients were given high-dose intravenous methylprednisolone. The paper describes TCR Vbeta CDR3 sequencing of 120 to 150 peripheral blood samples, made up of 43 ophthalmopathy patients, some 76 hyperthyroidism patients and 17 progressor patients. Overall study outcomes, separate from this receptor: In validation, progression to ophthalmopathy was predicted by the model with 70.59% sensitivity and about 72% specificity, a median of approximately 6.5 months before onset. Sample size was not statistically predetermined, and investigators were not blinded to group allocation. Most expanded thyroid clonotypes (frequency above 0.001) were also detected in blood, a finding suggesting that blood repertoires may reflect thyroid immune responses. A 13 V-J signature model separated ophthalmopathy from stable hyperthyroidism, with over 85% sensitivity and roughly 84% specificity in cross-validation and 80%/75% in testing.

In regard to this clonotype: Its antigen is still unknown. The record has no base qualities; no much larger clone is one base away.

According to the germline V gene, CDR1 reads ENHRY and CDR2 reads SYGVKD. The CDR3 spans 13 residues, from the cysteine through the phenylalanine. The DNA shown is the 39-base CDR3, in frame from base 1. At the junction V is shortened by 6 bases and J by 7 bases; bases outside the gene matches: 5. Stable Graves' hyperthyroidism was defined as the absence of progression to ophthalmopathy over 18 months of follow-up. Hyperthyroidism patients were aged 18 to 65 years and newly diagnosed, with disease duration of less than 2 months. Any patient with an uncontrolled infection, another autoimmune disease, pregnancy or lactation was excluded. Diagnoses relied on clinical symptoms, serum thyroxine and TRAb, thyroid ultrasound and orbital computed tomography. PBMCs were isolated from approximately 10 ml of fresh peripheral blood by Ficoll-Paque density gradient centrifugation. Trizol reagent was used to extract total RNA, and RNA quality was then checked on an Agilent 2100 Bioanalyzer.

The TCR beta CDR3 regions were amplified from RNA transcripts. The TCR CDR3 was subjected to a first round of RT-PCR using the HTBI primer set and the Qiagen OneStep RT-PCR kit. The libraries were constructed in a second round of multiplex PCR and then size-selected and purified. Libraries were sequenced paired-end with 100 bp reads on an Illumina HiSeq2000. In the paper's pipeline: Raw data were processed with SOAPnuke, discarding reads with adapters, uncalled bases, mean Phred below 15, or no exact constant-primer or identifier match. High-quality paired reads were merged using COPE v1.2.5, and each unique nucleotide sequence was defined as a clonotype. Clonotypes were aligned to IMGT TRBV, TRBD and TRBJ reference segments using MiTCR v1.1. Only V-J combinations with frequency above 0.0001, covering about 99% of repertoires, were analysed. The TCS score was defined as F50 (clonal expansion) divided by E x V (chaos), with BLOSUM62-based TCRdist calculated between CDR3 peptides within each V-J. Welch's t-statistics and random forest reduced 514 V-J features to 10 to 15, which were used in a naive Bayes classifier (R e1071). The public reads were run again by TCRdb, first through fastp at Q25 and then through MiXCR, and only productive beta chains were kept. Entries are consolidated by CDR3 protein sequence, retaining the most common genes and DNA. These V and J calls originate from TCRdb's pipeline instead of the authors' own analysis. The sample table shows more than 650,000 distinct CDR3 sequences, and 14% are seen once. Roughly 10% of the sample is taken by the ten largest.

This clonotype was sampled from a young woman with Graves' hyperthyroidism. Sequenced sample: blood. The chain joins TRBV10-3 to TRBJ2-2, and 7 junction bases match TRBD1. The nucleotides are TGTGCCATCAGCCATAACAGGGGCGGGGAGCTGTTTTTT. Translated, it gives CAISHNRGGELFF.